The sequence of this T cell receptor (beta chain) was determined in a study of T-cell memory formation after mild COVID-19. Findings of the study overall: Some SARS-CoV-2-responding clones were already detected in memory before infection.

As concerns this clonotype: The antigen is unknown.

It was 5'RACE with constant-segment primers that produced the TCR alpha and TCR beta cDNA libraries, which carried sample barcodes and UMIs. MiXCR, applied by TCRdb to the 5' RACE reads, yields one record per CDR3 protein. This table holds some 490,000 distinct CDR3 sequences, about 20% found once. V trimming: 1 base; J trimming: 5 bases; junction bases outside the gene matches: 12. CDR3 size: 17 residues. Germline loops: CDR1 SGHTA, CDR2 FQGNSA. This chain uses TRBV7-2 with TRBJ2-3; 7 bases match TRBD2. Source material: PBMCs or a T cell subset sorted from them (not recorded which). The receptor was isolated from an adult woman who had mild COVID-19 (a few samples of this study predate the infection). Cell type and time point are not known. CDR3 coding DNA: TGTGCCAGCAGCTTAGATGGGGGAGGGCCGTTAATAGATACGCAGTATTTT. Protein product: CASSLDGGGPLIDTQYF.